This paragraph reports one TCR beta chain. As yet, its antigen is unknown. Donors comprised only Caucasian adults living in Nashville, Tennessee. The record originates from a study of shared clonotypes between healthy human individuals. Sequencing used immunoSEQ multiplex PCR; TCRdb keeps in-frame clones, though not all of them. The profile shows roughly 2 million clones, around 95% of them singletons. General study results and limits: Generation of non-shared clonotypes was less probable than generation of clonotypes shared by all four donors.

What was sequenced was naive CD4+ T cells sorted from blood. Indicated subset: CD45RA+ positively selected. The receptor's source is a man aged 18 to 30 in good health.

Written as DNA, the CDR3 is TGTGCCAGCACCAGGGGAGGGACCCTCGGAGGGACCCAGTACTTC. Translated: CASTRGGTLGGTQYF. The rearrangement uses TRBV6-5 and TRBJ2-5; perhaps TRBD2 as D (7 bases). Germline V gene lookup returns CDR1 MNHEY and CDR2 SVGAGI. The CDR3 is 15 residues long. The V and J ends lost 7 bases and 7 bases respectively, with 22 bases between them.